This T cell receptor beta chain was captured by sequencing in a study of T cell changes during pregnancy in multiple sclerosis. The assay was immunoSEQ multiplex PCR, and TCRdb's table has in-frame clones only and misses some. The sample lists around 60,000 clones, around 90% seen once, with less than 3.5% in the top ten. The germline V gene encodes CDR1 SNHLY and CDR2 FYNNEI. Trimming took 7 bases from V and 6 from J, leaving 11 bases between them. The CDR3 sequence is 12 residues long. The J gene is TRBJ2-3, the V gene TRBV2; D not resolved. The material was peripheral blood, obtained in the third trimester of pregnancy. This clonotype was obtained from a female donor in good health, enrolled as a control in a pregnancy study. In DNA, the CDR3 is TGTGCCAGCACCCCAACCCGGGATACGCAGTATTTT. Translated, it gives CASTPTRDTQYF.